The 7 T cell receptor beta chains listed next were all sequenced from one sample in a study of OX40 agonist ivuxolimab in advanced cancers. Data came from immunoSEQ multiplex PCR; TCRdb stores just in-frame clones and leaves some out. Found here are 50,000 to 80,000 clones, 70% to 90% of them singletons; the top ten hold about 3%. Here the sequenced sample was CD4+ or CD8+ T cells sorted from blood, taken in a trial of the OX40 agonist ivuxolimab. Receptor source: an adult with an advanced solid tumor such as melanoma, head and neck, liver or kidney cancer.

CDR3 DNA sequence: TGCGCCAGCAGCCAATTGGTGGGTGGAGAGACCCAGTACTTC. Residues: CASSQLVGGETQYF. The chain recombines TRBV5-1 with TRBJ2-5, with D uncertain. This CDR3 region has 14 residues. V dropped 4 bases and J dropped 4 bases, with 14 bases sitting between them. Germline-derived CDR1 and CDR2 are SGHRS and YFSETQ.

V usage is TRBV2 and J usage is TRBJ2-5; D gene unclear. In germline, CDR1 is SNHLY, CDR2 FYNNEI. Trimming cost V 8 bases and J 5 bases, with 9 bases left between them. The CDR3 consists of 11 residues. The CDR3 region is CASGLRETQYF. The CDR3 DNA follows: TGTGCCAGCGGTCTTAGGGAGACCCAGTACTTC.

This chain links TRBV6-5 with TRBJ2-7; maybe TRBD1 (5 bases). In germline, CDR1 is MNHEY, CDR2 SVGAGI. The CDR3 is made up of 15 amino acids. V lost 0 bases to trimming and J lost 2 bases, with 11 bases between them. The CDR3 region is CASSYSPGNPYEQYF. In nucleotides, the CDR3 is TGTGCCAGCAGTTACTCGCCAGGGAATCCCTACGAGCAGTACTTC.

The chain couples TRBV11-1 to TRBJ2-3; weak D call: TRBD2 (7 bases). V was shortened by 3 bases and J by 0 bases, with 19 bases between the two germline ends. The length of the CDR3 is 18 residues. Germline loops: CDR1 SGHAT, CDR2 FQDESV (reference sequence). CDR3 nucleotides: TGTGCCAGCAGCTTGGGGGCTCTGGCTAGCGGAAGCACAGATACGCAGTATTTT. Translating it yields CASSLGALASGSTDTQYF.

The V call is TRBV5-4, the J call TRBJ2-7; TRBD2 aligns across 13 bases. CDR3 length: 16 residues. Trimming at V came to 0 bases and at J to 2 bases, leaving 2 bases not matched to a gene. CDR1 SGHNT and CDR2 YYREEE come from the germline V gene (reference sequence). CDR3 bases: TGTGCCAGCAGCTTGGGGGGACTAGCGGGACCCTACGAGCAGTACTTC. Encoded protein: CASSLGGLAGPYEQYF.

The chain couples TRBV25-1 to TRBJ2-1; possible D gene TRBD2, 5 bases. The V end lost 3 bases, the J end lost 1 base, and 10 bases lay between the germline ends. Germline CDR1 is MGHDK and CDR2 is SYGVNS. This CDR3 has 15 residues. CDR3 region: CASSDVEGSYNEQFF. CDR3 coding DNA: TGTGCCAGCAGTGACGTTGAGGGATCCTACAATGAGCAGTTCTTC. The full variable domain, in which reference TRBV25-1 and TRBJ2-1 provide the parts outside the CDR3, is EADIYQTPRYLVIGTGKKITLECSQTMGHDKMYWYQQDPGMELHLIHYSYGVNSTEKGDLSSESTVSRIRTEHFPLTLESARPSHTSQYLCASSDVEGSYNEQFFGPGTRLTVL.

The chain uses TRBV7-9 and TRBJ1-5; D is unresolved. The ends were cut back, 2 bases at V and 2 bases at J, with 16 bases in the middle. The germline CDR1 and CDR2 sequences are SEHNR and FQNEAQ (reference sequence). The CDR3 spans 17 residues. CDR3 region: CASSLRPIGGRNQPQHF. For the CDR3, the DNA is TGTGCCAGCAGCTTAAGACCCATTGGTGGGCGCAATCAGCCCCAGCATTTT.